The 16 T cell receptor beta chains given below trace back to one sample, sequenced in a study of T cells in Graves' hyperthyroidism and ophthalmopathy. The TCR beta CDR3 regions underwent amplification using RNA transcripts as the source. The primer set for the first-round RT-PCR of the TCR CDR3 was HTBI. TCRdb reprocessed the multiplex PCR reads with MiXCR, giving one entry per CDR3 protein. Of about 100,000 distinct CDR3 sequences listed, roughly 15% are singletons. Input material: blood. These receptors were obtained from a woman in her forties or fifties with Graves' hyperthyroidism.

This clonotype was observed many times. This chain uses TRBV15 with TRBJ1-3; D is uncertain. Per germline, CDR1 LNHNV and CDR2 YYDKDF (reference sequence). V dropped 0 bases and J dropped 0 bases, with 9 bases sitting between them. This CDR3 has 16 amino acids. CDR3 protein: CATSRDRPTSGNTIYF. The CDR3 coding sequence is TGTGCCACCAGCAGAGACCGACCGACCTCTGGAAACACCATATATTTT.

This clonotype came up many times. The V and J genes are TRBV28 and TRBJ2-1; TRBD1 aligns across 10 bases. Trimming cost V 3 bases and J 9 bases; bases outside gene matches: 8. Germline V gene sequence: CDR1 MDHEN, CDR2 SYDVKM. The CDR3 has 15 amino acids. For the CDR3, the DNA is TGTGCCAGCAGTTTTTCCGGGACAGGGGTCGGTGAGCAGTTCTTC. This codes for CASSFSGTGVGEQFF.

This clonotype occurred many times. The chain carries TRBV20-1 and TRBJ2-2; D remains ambiguous. Trimming took off 3 bases at V and 2 bases at J, with 10 bases between the two ends. Germline V CDR1 and CDR2: DFQATT, SNEGSKA (reference sequence). CDR3 size: 14 residues. CDR3 loop: CSASAETNTGELFF. In nucleotides, the CDR3 is TGCAGTGCTAGTGCCGAGACTAACACCGGGGAGCTGTTTTTT.

Comment on this clonotype: A single base separates this from a much larger clone, so it may be a read error. The conserved phenylalanine or tryptophan is not found at the CDR3 terminus, so this likely reflects a read error. This chain links TRBV24-1 with TRBJ1-1; 8 bases align to TRBD1. The CDR3 is made up of 14 amino acids. Germline V gives CDR1 KGHDR, CDR2 SFDVKD. V was pared by 5 bases and J by 4 bases, with 5 bases of the junction left unmatched. Written as DNA, the CDR3 is TGTGCCACCAGTGGCCAGGGGGCGAGCACTGAAGCTTTCCTT. It is translated as CATSGQGASTEAFL.

This clonotype was recorded at least ten times. The rearrangement links TRBV5-1 to TRBJ1-2; 8 nucleotides line up with TRBD1. CDR3 length: 17 amino acids. The V segment lost 4 bases and the J segment 0 bases; nucleotides outside the gene matches: 11. Germline loops: CDR1 SGHRS, CDR2 YFSETQ. The CDR3 reads CASSAGGALTANYGYTF. In DNA form, the CDR3 reads TGCGCCAGCAGCGCAGGGGGCGCGTTGACAGCTAACTATGGCTACACCTTC. The whole variable domain, remainder taken from reference TRBV5-1 and TRBJ1-2, is KAGVTQTPRYLIKTRGQQVTLSCSPISGHRSVSWYQQTPGQGLQFLFEYFSETQRNKGNFPGRFSGRQFSNSRSEMNVSTLELGDSALYLCASSAGGALTANYGYTFGSGTRLTVV.

The V and J genes are TRBV7-3 and TRBJ2-5, with 7 bases that match TRBD1. The CDR3 is 14 residues long. Germline V gene sequence: CDR1 SGHTA, CDR2 FQGTGA. The J segment lost 6 bases and the V segment lost 5 bases, leaving 9 bases of the junction unmatched. The CDR3 DNA reads TGTGCCAGCAGCCCACAGACAGGGATCAAGACCCAGTACTTC. Its translation: CASSPQTGIKTQYF.

This clonotype was observed at least ten times. The chain couples TRBV28 to TRBJ2-5, with 14 bases fitting TRBD2. The CDR3 spans 17 residues. V dropped 7 bases and J dropped 5; count of bases not matched to a gene: 12. Germline V gene lookup returns CDR1 MDHEN and CDR2 SYDVKM. CDR3 amino acids: CASKGGTSGRDRETQYF. In DNA, the CDR3 is TGTGCCAGCAAAGGGGGGACTAGCGGGAGAGATCGGGAGACCCAGTACTTC.

This clonotype has at least ten counts. The chain joins TRBV7-9 to TRBJ2-3; D possibly corresponds to TRBD1 (6 bases). Per germline, CDR1 SEHNR and CDR2 FQNEAQ (reference sequence). Trimming took off 5 bases at V and 2 bases at J, with 14 bases between the two ends. The CDR3 is 15 amino acids. For the CDR3, the DNA is TGTGCCAGCAGCCCCCAGGGGCCTTACACAGATACGCAGTATTTT. Translation: CASSPQGPYTDTQYF.

This clonotype was recorded at least ten times. The chain uses TRBV20-1 and TRBJ2-7; 8 bases line up with TRBD1. V was clipped by 4 bases and J by 2 bases; unmatched bases: 1. Per the germline V gene, CDR1 is DFQATT and CDR2 is SNEGSKA (reference sequence). The CDR3 has 12 residues. The CDR3 DNA is TGCAGTGCTAACAGGGGGACCTACGAGCAGTACTTC. Protein: CSANRGTYEQYF.

This clonotype has at least ten counts. The chain has TRBV7-9 and TRBJ2-7; perhaps TRBD2 as D (7 bases). The V end was cut by 7 bases, the J end by 0 bases, with 22 bases between. Germline V gives CDR1 SEHNR, CDR2 FQNEAQ (reference sequence). The CDR3 is 17 residues long. CDR3 coding DNA: TGTGCCAGCACCCGACTGGGAACGGGGGGCGCCTCCTACGAGCAGTACTTC. This codes for CASTRLGTGGASYEQYF.

This clonotype was seen repeatedly, ten times or more. The chain joins TRBV4-1 to TRBJ2-1; 8 bases line up with TRBD2. In germline, CDR1 is MGHRA, CDR2 YSYEKL. This CDR3 is built from 16 residues. The trim removed 0 bases at V and 7 bases at J, leaving 8 bases unmatched. As DNA, the CDR3 is TGCGCCAGCAGCCAAGAAGGGGCGGGAGGAAAGAATGAGCAGTTCTTC. It codes for CASSQEGAGGKNEQFF.

This clonotype was counted ten times or more. V gene TRBV28 combines with J gene TRBJ2-5; 7 bases agree with TRBD2. The CDR3 runs to 14 residues. V lost 5 bases to trimming and J lost 5 bases; unmatched junction nucleotides: 8. Germline V gene sequence: CDR1 MDHEN, CDR2 SYDVKM. The CDR3 loop reads CASSPPGGTETQYF. The CDR3 nucleotides are TGTGCCAGCAGTCCCCCCGGGGGGACGGAGACCCAGTACTTC.

In its sample, this clonotype was seen many times. The chain couples TRBV12-3 or TRBV12-4 to TRBJ1-5, with D tentatively TRBD1 (5 bases). The ends were cut back, 3 bases at V and 6 bases at J, with 12 bases in the middle. This CDR3 has 14 amino acids. CDR3 residues: CASSFGRGGQPQHF. CDR3 bases: TGTGCCAGCAGTTTCGGTAGGGGTGGTCAGCCCCAGCATTTT.

This clonotype appeared many times. The rearrangement links TRBV11-2 to TRBJ2-2; the D is unclear. The CDR3 consists of 13 residues. Germline assignment: CDR1 SGHAT and CDR2 FQNNGV. V was shortened by 8 bases and J by 9 bases, with 16 bases between the two germline ends. The CDR3 DNA sequence: TGTGCCAGCCGTCCTATAATTGACCGGGAGCTGTTTTTT. It codes for CASRPIIDRELFF.

This clonotype has more than one count but fewer than ten. A single base separates this from a much larger clone, so it may be a read error. This chain uses TRBV28 with TRBJ1-1; 8 bases line up with TRBD1. The V segment lost 6 bases and the J segment 8 bases; nucleotides outside the gene matches: 8. Looked up from germline, CDR1 is MDHEN and CDR2 is SYDVKM. This CDR3 is 13 amino acids long. CDR3 loop: CASRQSGGLEAFF. CDR3 bases: TGTGCCAGCAGGCAGTCAGGGGGCTTAGAAGCTTTCTTT.

The chain couples TRBV19 to TRBJ2-2, with D uncertain. Trimming pared 5 bases from V and 0 bases from J, leaving 4 bases between. Germline CDR1 and CDR2: LNHDA and SQIVND (reference sequence). This CDR3 has 13 amino acids. The CDR3 reads CASSVANTGELFF. CDR3 DNA: TGTGCCAGTAGTGTCGCGAACACCGGGGAGCTGTTTTTT. Full variable domain (missing parts from reference TRBV19 and TRBJ2-2): DGGITQSPKYLFRKEGQNVTLSCEQNLNHDAMYWYRQDPGQGLRLIYYSQIVNDFQKGDIAEGYSVSREKKESFPLTVTSAQKNPTAFYLCASSVANTGELFFGEGSRLTVL.